This is a list of T cell receptor beta chains from one sample in a study of radiotherapy plus CTLA-4 blockade in lung cancer. Some clones are missing from TCRdb's copy, which holds only in-frame ones; the method was immunoSEQ multiplex PCR. The table includes 52,000 or so clones, more than 65% detected once. This material consisted of peripheral blood, taken from a patient treated with radiotherapy plus ipilimumab. These receptors all stem from a human donor with non-small cell lung cancer who had a partial response to radiotherapy plus ipilimumab. CDR3s include the opening cysteine and the closing phenylalanine or tryptophan. A D gene is named only where the DNA matches it firmly. Clone size appears in some rows only: once, few, many, or a class for an expanded clone.

j_call: TRBJ1-1; v_call: TRBV7-2; cdr3_length: 14; clone_size: NA; d_call: NA; cdr3_aa: CASKDRAGGTEAFF; cdr3_nt: TGTGCCAGCAAGGATCGCGCGGGAGGCACTGAAGCTTTCTTT
j_call: TRBJ2-7; v_call: TRBV12-5; cdr3_length: 15; clone_size: NA; d_call: TRBD1; cdr3_aa: CASGPPGTGDHEQYF; cdr3_nt: TGTGCTAGTGGTCCGCCCGGGACAGGGGACCACGAGCAGTACTTC
j_call: TRBJ1-1; v_call: TRBV5-1; cdr3_length: 14; clone_size: NA; d_call: TRBD1; cdr3_aa: CASSARGPSTEAFF; cdr3_nt: TGCGCCAGCAGCGCCAGGGGGCCCAGCACTGAAGCTTTCTTT
j_call: TRBJ1-6; v_call: TRBV27; cdr3_length: 14; clone_size: NA; d_call: NA; cdr3_aa: CASAQGPYNSPLHF; cdr3_nt: TGTGCCAGCGCTCAGGGTCCTTATAATTCACCCCTCCACTTT
j_call: TRBJ1-4; v_call: TRBV19; cdr3_length: 14; clone_size: NA; d_call: TRBD1; cdr3_aa: CASAFDRGQEKLFF; cdr3_nt: TGTGCCAGTGCATTCGACAGGGGGCAAGAAAAACTGTTTTTT
j_call: TRBJ2-3; v_call: TRBV5-1; cdr3_length: 14; clone_size: NA; d_call: NA; cdr3_aa: CASSLSAETDTQYF; cdr3_nt: TGCGCCAGCAGCTTGTCGGCGGAGACAGATACGCAGTATTTT
j_call: TRBJ1-4; v_call: TRBV30; cdr3_length: 15; clone_size: NA; d_call: NA; cdr3_aa: CAWSVTGRRGEKLFF; cdr3_nt: TGTGCCTGGAGTGTAACGGGTAGACGGGGTGAAAAACTGTTTTTT
j_call: TRBJ2-6; v_call: TRBV5-1; cdr3_length: 16; clone_size: NA; d_call: NA; cdr3_aa: CASSKDPSSGANVLTF; cdr3_nt: TGCGCCAGCAGCAAGGATCCTAGCTCTGGGGCCAACGTCCTGACTTTC
j_call: TRBJ2-7; v_call: TRBV19; cdr3_length: 14; clone_size: NA; d_call: TRBD1; cdr3_aa: CASSIGTGSYEQYF; cdr3_nt: TGTGCCAGTAGTATCGGGACAGGGTCCTACGAGCAGTACTTC
j_call: TRBJ1-2; v_call: TRBV28; cdr3_length: 14; clone_size: NA; d_call: NA; cdr3_aa: CASLEGGAPIGYTF; cdr3_nt: TGTGCCAGCCTAGAAGGGGGTGCTCCCATCGGCTACACCTTC
j_call: TRBJ1-3; v_call: TRBV28; cdr3_length: 14; clone_size: once; d_call: NA; cdr3_aa: CASSLGRTGNTIYF; cdr3_nt: TGTGCCAGCAGTTTAGGCAGAACTGGAAACACCATATATTTT
j_call: TRBJ1-2; v_call: TRBV19; cdr3_length: 13; clone_size: NA; d_call: TRBD1; cdr3_aa: CASSRGQTYGYTF; cdr3_nt: TGTGCCAGTAGCCGGGGACAGACCTATGGCTACACCTTC
j_call: TRBJ2-3; v_call: TRBV5-6; cdr3_length: 17; clone_size: NA; d_call: NA; cdr3_aa: CASSLALWRDLADTQYF; cdr3_nt: TGTGCCAGCAGCTTGGCTCTGTGGAGGGATTTGGCAGATACGCAGTATTTT
j_call: TRBJ2-3; v_call: TRBV5-4; cdr3_length: 17; clone_size: NA; d_call: TRBD2; cdr3_aa: CASSLDPSGGTTDTQYF; cdr3_nt: TGTGCCAGCAGCTTGGATCCAAGCGGGGGGACCACAGATACGCAGTATTTT
j_call: TRBJ2-3; v_call: TRBV18; cdr3_length: 14; clone_size: NA; d_call: TRBD2; cdr3_aa: CASSRTSGVDTQYF; cdr3_nt: TGTGCCAGCTCAAGGACTAGCGGGGTGGATACGCAGTATTTT
j_call: TRBJ1-2; v_call: TRBV5-1; cdr3_length: 17; clone_size: NA; d_call: TRBD1; cdr3_aa: CASSSRTGDDLVRGYTF; cdr3_nt: TGCGCCAGCAGCTCTAGGACAGGGGATGATCTAGTGAGAGGCTACACCTTC
j_call: TRBJ2-2; v_call: TRBV15; cdr3_length: 15; clone_size: NA; d_call: TRBD1; cdr3_aa: CATSRDRGKTGELFF; cdr3_nt: TGTGCCACCAGCCGGGACAGGGGAAAAACCGGGGAGCTGTTTTTT
j_call: TRBJ1-4; v_call: TRBV27; cdr3_length: 14; clone_size: NA; d_call: TRBD1; cdr3_aa: CASRRGTGGEKLFF; cdr3_nt: TGTGCCAGCAGACGCGGGACAGGGGGAGAAAAACTGTTTTTT
j_call: TRBJ2-3; v_call: TRBV2; cdr3_length: 16; clone_size: NA; d_call: TRBD2; cdr3_aa: CASRGLGTSGADTQYF; cdr3_nt: TGTGCCAGCAGGGGGCTTGGGACTAGCGGCGCAGATACGCAGTATTTT
j_call: TRBJ1-1; v_call: TRBV4-2; cdr3_length: 16; clone_size: once; d_call: NA; cdr3_aa: CASSQVSGIMNTEAFF; cdr3_nt: TGTGCCAGCAGCCAAGTAAGCGGCATTATGAACACTGAAGCTTTCTTT
j_call: TRBJ1-5; v_call: TRBV4-3; cdr3_length: 16; clone_size: NA; d_call: TRBD1; cdr3_aa: CASSQDWGTGNQPQHF; cdr3_nt: TGCGCCAGCAGCCAAGATTGGGGGACAGGCAATCAGCCCCAGCATTTT
j_call: TRBJ2-7; v_call: TRBV6-6; cdr3_length: 15; clone_size: NA; d_call: TRBD1; cdr3_aa: CASSYSGTGFYEQYF; cdr3_nt: TGTGCCAGCAGTTACTCCGGGACAGGGTTCTACGAGCAGTACTTC
j_call: TRBJ1-4; v_call: TRBV19; cdr3_length: 14; clone_size: NA; d_call: NA; cdr3_aa: CASSQSGLNEKLFF; cdr3_nt: TGTGCCAGTAGTCAATCAGGTCTTAATGAAAAACTGTTTTTT